This T cell receptor beta chain stems from a study of shared clonotypes between healthy human individuals. The V gene's germline CDR1 is MGHRA and CDR2 YSYEKL. V dropped 0 bases and J dropped 1 base, with 9 bases sitting between them. This CDR3 region has 15 residues. About this clone itself: Its antigen is unidentified.

Splitting of each subset's genomic DNA was done evenly across several immunoSEQ plates. Clones were read by immunoSEQ multiplex PCR, and TCRdb kept only the in-frame ones, dropping some. The sample contains about 600,000 clones, about 96% of which appear only once. Study findings and constraints: A generally larger estimated richness was seen in naive subsets than in memory subsets. Compared with clonotypes that all four donors shared, non-shared clonotypes had lower generation probabilities.

Material: naive CD4+ T cells sorted from blood. As to subset: CD45RA+ positively selected. This sequence was found in a woman aged 25 to 39 in good health. This chain joins TRBV4-1 and TRBJ2-5; D ambiguous. The CDR3 DNA sequence: TGCGCCAGCAGCCAAGATTTACAGTCCCAAGAGACCCAGTACTTC. Protein product: CASSQDLQSQETQYF.